The rows below give T cell receptor beta chains drawn from one sample of a study of T cells expressing NK-cell markers. One entry per CDR3 protein, without DNA, is what TCRdb gives after re-calling the 5' RACE reads. Here the sample table reports a few hundred thousand distinct CDR3 sequences. The sequenced sample consisted of blood T cells: a sorted CD56 or NKG2C T cell subset, CD4+ or CD8+ T cells, or bulk PBMC T cells (not recorded which). The origin of the receptors is a man younger than 30 in good health. The CDR3 runs from the conserved cysteine through the conserved F or W.

j_call | v_call | cdr3_aa
TRBJ2-2 | TRBV18 | CASSPQTVSTNTGELFF
TRBJ2-6 | TRBV28 | CASSSSGVTGANVLTF
TRBJ2-5 | TRBV5-1 | CASSKGTAQETQYF
TRBJ1-5 | TRBV7-3 | CASSSRGGEPQHF
TRBJ1-5 | TRBV5-1 | CASSLGGLEGNQPQHF
TRBJ2-1 | TRBV15 | CATSRGGGQGVDEQFF
TRBJ2-7 | TRBV30 | CAWKTPGGFGEQYF
TRBJ2-5 | TRBV18 | CASSPSGTLRETQYF
TRBJ1-1 | TRBV10-3 | CAISADHRGNTEAFF
TRBJ2-5 | TRBV29-1 | CSAGTGSEETQYF
TRBJ2-5 | TRBV7-8 | CASSLARGFPETQYF
TRBJ2-7 | TRBV7-8 | CASSPSDRATYEQYF
TRBJ1-3 | TRBV5-1 | CASSLAGTLDTIYF
TRBJ2-5 | TRBV2 | CASSEDLAGGCQYF
TRBJ1-1 | TRBV20-1 | CSANRGKGTEAFF
TRBJ1-6 | TRBV5-1 | CASSTGQEVYNSPLHF
TRBJ2-5 | TRBV7-2 | CASSYVSTQYF
TRBJ2-3 | TRBV4-3 | CASSQNNPGLAARTDTQYF
TRBJ2-1 | TRBV20-1 | CRAGGNYNEQFF
TRBJ2-3 | TRBV15 | CATSSSLWGTDTQYF